This TCR beta chain was retrieved from a study of blood T cell repertoires in COVID-19. Study summary: Nucleic acid was either cDNA or gDNA, and it came from T cells, B-cell-depleted T cells, or PBMCs.

This clone was observed many times. Trimming removed 6 bases from V and 6 bases from J; junction bases left unmatched: 9. CDR1 MNHNY and CDR2 SVGAGI come from the germline V gene (reference sequence). This CDR3 contains 15 residues. Participants were placed into cohorts based on the clinical history they reported. Original processing notes: Estimates of nucleated cell counts were drawn from the amplification of reference gene primers. Only in-frame clones appear in the TCRdb table, and some are missing; sequencing was by immunoSEQ multiplex PCR. V and J calls and clone size follow that table, whereas D and trimming were derived from the DNA. The sample lists fewer than 350,000 clones, 88% occurring once.

The sequenced sample was PBMCs or T cells enriched from blood (not recorded which). The V gene is TRBV6-6, the J gene TRBJ2-2; TRBD2 matches at 8 bases. The receptor was derived from a woman in her 30s who had been exposed to COVID-19. CDR3 amino acids: CASSPSGSAAGELFF. Written as DNA, the CDR3 is TGTGCCAGCAGCCCTAGCGGGTCAGCCGCCGGGGAGCTGTTTTTT.